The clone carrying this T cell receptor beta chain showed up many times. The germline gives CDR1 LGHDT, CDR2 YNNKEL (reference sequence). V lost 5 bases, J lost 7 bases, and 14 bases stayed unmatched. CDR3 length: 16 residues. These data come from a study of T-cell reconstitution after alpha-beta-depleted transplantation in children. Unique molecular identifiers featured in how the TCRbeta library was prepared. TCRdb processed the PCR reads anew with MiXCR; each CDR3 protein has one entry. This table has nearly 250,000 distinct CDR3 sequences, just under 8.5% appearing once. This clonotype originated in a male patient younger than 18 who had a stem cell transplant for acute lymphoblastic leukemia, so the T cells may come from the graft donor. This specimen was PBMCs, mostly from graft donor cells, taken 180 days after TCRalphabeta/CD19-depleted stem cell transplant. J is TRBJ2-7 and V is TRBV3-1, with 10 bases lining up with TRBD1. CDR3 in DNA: TGTGCCAGCAGCTTATCCGGGACAGGGGCTGCGGGGGAGCAGTACTTC. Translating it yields CASSLSGTGAAGEQYF.